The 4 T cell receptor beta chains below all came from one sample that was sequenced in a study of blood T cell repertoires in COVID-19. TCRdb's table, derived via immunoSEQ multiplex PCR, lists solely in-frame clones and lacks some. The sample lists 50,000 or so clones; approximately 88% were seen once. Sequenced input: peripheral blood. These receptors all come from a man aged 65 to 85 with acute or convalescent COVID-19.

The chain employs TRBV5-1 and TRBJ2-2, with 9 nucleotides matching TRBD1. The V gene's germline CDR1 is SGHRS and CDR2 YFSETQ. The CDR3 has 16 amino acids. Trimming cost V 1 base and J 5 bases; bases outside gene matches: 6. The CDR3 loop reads CASSLTDRGRTGELFF. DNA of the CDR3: TGCGCCAGCAGCTTGACGGACAGGGGAAGGACCGGGGAGCTGTTTTTT. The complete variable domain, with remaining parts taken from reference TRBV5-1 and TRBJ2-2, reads KAGVTQTPRYLIKTRGQQVTLSCSPISGHRSVSWYQQTPGQGLQFLFEYFSETQRNKGNFPGRFSGRQFSNSRSEMNVSTLELGDSALYLCASSLTDRGRTGELFFGEGSRLTVL.

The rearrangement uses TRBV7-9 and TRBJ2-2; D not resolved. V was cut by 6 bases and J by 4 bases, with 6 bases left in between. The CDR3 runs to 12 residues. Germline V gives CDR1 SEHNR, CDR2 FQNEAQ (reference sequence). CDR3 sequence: CASSYTTGELFF. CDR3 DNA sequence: TGTGCCAGCAGTTACACCACCGGGGAGCTGTTTTTT.

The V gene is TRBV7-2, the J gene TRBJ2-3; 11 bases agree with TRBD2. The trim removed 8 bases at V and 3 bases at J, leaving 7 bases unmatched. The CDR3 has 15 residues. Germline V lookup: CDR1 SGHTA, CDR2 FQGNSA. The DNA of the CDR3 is TGTGCCAGCGCTTTAGCGGGGGGGAAGACAGATACGCAGTATTTT. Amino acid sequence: CASALAGGKTDTQYF.

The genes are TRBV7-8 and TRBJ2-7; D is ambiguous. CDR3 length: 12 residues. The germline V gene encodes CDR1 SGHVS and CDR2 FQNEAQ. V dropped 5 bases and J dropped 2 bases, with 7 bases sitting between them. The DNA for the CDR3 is TGTGCCAGCAGCCTCGACACCTACGAGCAGTACTTC. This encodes CASSLDTYEQYF.